This T cell receptor (beta chain) was profiled in a study of T-cell memory formation after mild COVID-19. Study-level points and caveats: For contracting clones, CD4+ ones sat mainly in CM and EM, CD8+ in EMRA.

From the 5' RACE reads, TCRdb called clonotypes with MiXCR, one entry per CDR3 protein. The sample shows about 430,000 distinct CDR3 sequences, 24% of them seen only once. The CDR3 sequence is 14 residues long. In germline, CDR1 is MNHNS, CDR2 SASEGT. Trimming stripped 6 bases from V and 1 base from J, with 12 bases between. This clonotype has ten or more counts. What it binds is not known. The receptor was derived from an adult woman who had mild COVID-19 (a few samples of this study predate the infection). Cell type and time point are not known. The gene calls are TRBV6-1 and TRBJ1-1; D perhaps matches TRBD1 (5 bases). What was sequenced was PBMCs or a T cell subset sorted from them (not recorded which). CDR3 DNA: TGTGCCAGCAGCAGGGCCTCCGCGAACACTGAAGCTTTCTTT. Protein: CASSRASANTEAFF.